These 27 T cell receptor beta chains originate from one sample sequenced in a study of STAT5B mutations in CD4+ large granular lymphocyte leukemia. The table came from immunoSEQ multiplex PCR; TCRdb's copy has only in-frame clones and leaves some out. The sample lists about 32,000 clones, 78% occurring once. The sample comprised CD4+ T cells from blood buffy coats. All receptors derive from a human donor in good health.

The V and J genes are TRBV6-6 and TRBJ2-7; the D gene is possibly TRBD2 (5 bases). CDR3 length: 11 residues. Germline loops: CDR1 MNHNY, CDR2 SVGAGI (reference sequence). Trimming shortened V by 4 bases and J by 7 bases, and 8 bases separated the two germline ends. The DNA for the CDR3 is TGTGCCAGCAGTTCTCCGGGAGAGCAGTACTTC. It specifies CASSSPGEQYF.

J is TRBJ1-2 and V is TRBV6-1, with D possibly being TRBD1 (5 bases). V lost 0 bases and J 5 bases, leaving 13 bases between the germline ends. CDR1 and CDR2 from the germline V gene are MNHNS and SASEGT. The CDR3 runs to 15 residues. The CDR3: CASSEAGAWGYGYTF. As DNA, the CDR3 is TGTGCCAGCAGTGAAGCGGGTGCATGGGGGTATGGCTACACCTTC.

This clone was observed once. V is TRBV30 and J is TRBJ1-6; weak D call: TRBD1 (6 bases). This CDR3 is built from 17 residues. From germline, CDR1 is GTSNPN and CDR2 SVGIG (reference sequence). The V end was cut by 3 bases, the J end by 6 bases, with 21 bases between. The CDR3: CAWRQGRSQKPNSPLHF. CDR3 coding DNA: TGTGCCTGGAGACAGGGAAGGTCACAGAAGCCTAATTCACCCCTCCACTTT. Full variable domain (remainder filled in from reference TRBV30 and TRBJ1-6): SQTIHQWPATLVQPVGSPLSLECTVEGTSNPNLYWYRQAAGRGLQLLFYSVGIGQISSEVPQNLSASRPQDRQFILSSKKLLLSDSGFYLCAWRQGRSQKPNSPLHFGNGTRLTVT.

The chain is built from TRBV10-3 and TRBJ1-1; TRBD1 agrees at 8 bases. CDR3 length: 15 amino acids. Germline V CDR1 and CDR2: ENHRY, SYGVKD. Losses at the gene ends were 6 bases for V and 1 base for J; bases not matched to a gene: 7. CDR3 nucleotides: TGTGCCATCAGCCTCTCCGGGACAGGGAACACTGAAGCTTTCTTT. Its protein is CAISLSGTGNTEAFF.

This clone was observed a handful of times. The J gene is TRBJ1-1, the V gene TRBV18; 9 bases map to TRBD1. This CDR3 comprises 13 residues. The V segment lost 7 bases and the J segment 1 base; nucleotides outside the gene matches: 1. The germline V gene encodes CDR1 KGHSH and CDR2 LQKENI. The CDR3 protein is CASWTGANTEAFF. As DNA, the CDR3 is TGTGCCAGCTGGACAGGGGCGAACACTGAAGCTTTCTTT.

CDR3 sequence reads: CASSSSGSATDTQYF. The CDR3 DNA reads TGTGCCAGCAGTTCGAGCGGGAGCGCCACAGATACGCAGTATTTT. The rearrangement links TRBV6-5 to TRBJ2-3, with TRBD2 matching over 8 bases. CDR1 and CDR2 from the germline V gene are MNHEY and SVGAGI. The ends lost 4 bases at V and 2 bases at J; junction bases unmatched: 5. The CDR3 is 15 residues long.

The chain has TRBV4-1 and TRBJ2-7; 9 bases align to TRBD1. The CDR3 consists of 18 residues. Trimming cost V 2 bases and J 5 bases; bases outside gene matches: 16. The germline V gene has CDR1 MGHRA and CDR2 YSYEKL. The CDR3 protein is CASSQMSTHGTGRDEQYF. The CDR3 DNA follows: TGCGCCAGCAGCCAAATGAGTACCCACGGGACAGGGAGAGACGAGCAGTACTTC.

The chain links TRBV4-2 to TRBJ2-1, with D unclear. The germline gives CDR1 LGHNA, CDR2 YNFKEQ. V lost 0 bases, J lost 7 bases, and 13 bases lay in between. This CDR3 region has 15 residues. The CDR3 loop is CASSQEWGMGNEQFF. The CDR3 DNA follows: TGTGCCAGCAGCCAAGAGTGGGGTATGGGAAATGAGCAGTTCTTC.

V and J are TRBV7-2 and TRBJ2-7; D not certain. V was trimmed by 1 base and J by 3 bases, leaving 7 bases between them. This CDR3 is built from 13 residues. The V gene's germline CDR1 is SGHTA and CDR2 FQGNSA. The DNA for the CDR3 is TGTGCCAGCAGCTTAGTAGGCGGCTACGAGCAGTACTTC. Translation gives CASSLVGGYEQYF.

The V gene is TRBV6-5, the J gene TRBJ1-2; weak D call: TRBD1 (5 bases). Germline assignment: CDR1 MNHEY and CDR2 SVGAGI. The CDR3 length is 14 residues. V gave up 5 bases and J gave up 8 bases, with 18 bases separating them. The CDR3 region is CASSTPGLGGGYTF. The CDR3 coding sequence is TGTGCCAGCAGTACTCCGGGACTGGGGGGAGGCTACACCTTC.

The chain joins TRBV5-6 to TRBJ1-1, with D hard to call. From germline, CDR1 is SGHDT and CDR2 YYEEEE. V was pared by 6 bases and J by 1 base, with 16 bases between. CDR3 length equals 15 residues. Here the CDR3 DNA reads TGTGCCAGCATATTTTATGCCCTTTCGAACACTGAAGCTTTCTTT. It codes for CASIFYALSNTEAFF.

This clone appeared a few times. The DNA for the CDR3 is TGTGCCAGCAGCCAAACATCGCGGGGGATGAACACTGAAGCTTTCTTT. Amino acid sequence: CASSQTSRGMNTEAFF. V gene TRBV4-2 combines with J gene TRBJ1-1, with TRBD1 as a possible D gene (5 bases). The CDR3 contains 16 residues. The V gene's germline CDR1 is LGHNA and CDR2 YNFKEQ. The ends were cut back, 2 bases at V and 0 bases at J, with 13 bases in the middle.

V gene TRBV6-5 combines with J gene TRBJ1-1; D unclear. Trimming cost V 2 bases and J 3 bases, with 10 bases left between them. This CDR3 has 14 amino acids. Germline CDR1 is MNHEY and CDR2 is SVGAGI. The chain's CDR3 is CASSYRGPHTEAFF. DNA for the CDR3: TGTGCCAGCAGTTACCGAGGACCGCACACTGAAGCTTTCTTT.

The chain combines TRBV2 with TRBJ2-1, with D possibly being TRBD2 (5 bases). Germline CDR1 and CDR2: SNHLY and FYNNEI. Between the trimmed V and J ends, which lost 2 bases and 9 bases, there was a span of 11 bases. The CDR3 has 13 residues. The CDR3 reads CASSESGLGEQFF. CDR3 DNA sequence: TGTGCCAGCAGTGAATCAGGACTCGGTGAGCAGTTCTTC.

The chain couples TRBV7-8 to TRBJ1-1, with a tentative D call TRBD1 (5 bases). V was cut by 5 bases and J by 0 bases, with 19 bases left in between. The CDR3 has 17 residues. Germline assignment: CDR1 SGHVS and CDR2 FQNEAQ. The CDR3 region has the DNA TGTGCCAGCAGCCGCCGGGACCTCGGGAGGGTGAACACTGAAGCTTTCTTT. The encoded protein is CASSRRDLGRVNTEAFF.

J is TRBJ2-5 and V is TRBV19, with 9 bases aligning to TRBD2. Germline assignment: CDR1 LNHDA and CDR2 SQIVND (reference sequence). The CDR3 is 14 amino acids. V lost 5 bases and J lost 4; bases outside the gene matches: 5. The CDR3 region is CASSAGLARETQYF. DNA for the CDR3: TGTGCCAGTAGTGCCGGACTAGCGAGAGAGACCCAGTACTTC.

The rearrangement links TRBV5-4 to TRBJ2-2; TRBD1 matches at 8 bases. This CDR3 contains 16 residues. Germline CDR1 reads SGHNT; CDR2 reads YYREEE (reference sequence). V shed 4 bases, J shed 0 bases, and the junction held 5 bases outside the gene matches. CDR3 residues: CASSRNRGSNTGELFF. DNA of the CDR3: TGTGCCAGCAGCCGGAACAGGGGGTCGAACACCGGGGAGCTGTTTTTT.

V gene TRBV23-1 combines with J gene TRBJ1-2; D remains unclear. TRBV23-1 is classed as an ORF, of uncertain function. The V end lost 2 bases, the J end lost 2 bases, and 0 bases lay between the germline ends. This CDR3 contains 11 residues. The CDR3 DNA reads TGCGCCAGCAGTCAAAACTATGGCTACACCTTC. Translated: CASSQNYGYTF.

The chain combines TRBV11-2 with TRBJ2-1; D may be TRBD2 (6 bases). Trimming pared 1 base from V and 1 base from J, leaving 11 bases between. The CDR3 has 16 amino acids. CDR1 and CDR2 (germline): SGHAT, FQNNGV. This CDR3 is CASSLGASASYNEQFF. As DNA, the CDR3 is TGTGCCAGCAGCTTAGGGGCTAGCGCTTCCTACAATGAGCAGTTCTTC.

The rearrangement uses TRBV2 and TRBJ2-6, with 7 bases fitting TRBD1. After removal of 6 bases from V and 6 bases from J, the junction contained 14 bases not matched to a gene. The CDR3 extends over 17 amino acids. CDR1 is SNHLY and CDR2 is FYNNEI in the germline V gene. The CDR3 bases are TGTGCCAGCAGAGTCCGGGACAGCTTTATCTCGGCCAACGTCCTGACTTTC. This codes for CASRVRDSFISANVLTF.

The CDR3 protein is CASSQDAAGGPLGELFF. The CDR3 DNA sequence: TGCGCCAGCAGCCAAGACGCAGCGGGGGGGCCTTTGGGGGAGCTGTTTTTT. The V call is TRBV4-1, the J call TRBJ2-2; 10 nucleotides agree with TRBD2. The CDR3 has 17 amino acids. Germline loops: CDR1 MGHRA, CDR2 YSYEKL. The V segment lost 0 bases and the J segment 8 bases; nucleotides outside the gene matches: 9.

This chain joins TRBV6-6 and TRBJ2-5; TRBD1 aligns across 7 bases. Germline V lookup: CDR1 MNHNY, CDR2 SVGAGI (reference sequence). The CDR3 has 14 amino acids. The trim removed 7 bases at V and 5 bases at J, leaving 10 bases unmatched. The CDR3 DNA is TGTGCCAGCAAACAACAGGACAGGAGGGAGACCCAGTACTTC. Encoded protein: CASKQQDRRETQYF.

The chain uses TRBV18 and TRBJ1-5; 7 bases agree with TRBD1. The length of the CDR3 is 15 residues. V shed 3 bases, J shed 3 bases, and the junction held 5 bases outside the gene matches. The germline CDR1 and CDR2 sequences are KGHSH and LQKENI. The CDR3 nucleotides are TGTGCCAGCTCACCTGGGGACAGCGACAATCAGCCCCAGCATTTT. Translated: CASSPGDSDNQPQHF.

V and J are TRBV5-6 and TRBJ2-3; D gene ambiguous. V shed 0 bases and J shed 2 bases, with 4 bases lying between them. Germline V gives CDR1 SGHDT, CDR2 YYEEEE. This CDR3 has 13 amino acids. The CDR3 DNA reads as TGTGCCAGCAGCTTGGACACCACAGATACGCAGTATTTT. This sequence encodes CASSLDTTDTQYF. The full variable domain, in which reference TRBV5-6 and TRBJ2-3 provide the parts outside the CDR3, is DAGVTQSPTHLIKTRGQQVTLRCSPKSGHDTVSWYQQALGQGPQFIFQYYEEEERQRGNFPDRFSGHQFPNYSSELNVNALLLGDSALYLCASSLDTTDTQYFGPGTRLTVL.

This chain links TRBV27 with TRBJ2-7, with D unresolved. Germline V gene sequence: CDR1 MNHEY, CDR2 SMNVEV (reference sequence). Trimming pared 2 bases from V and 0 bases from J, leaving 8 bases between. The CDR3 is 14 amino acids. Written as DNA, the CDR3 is TGTGCCAGCAGTTTAGTCCTGGGCTCCTACGAGCAGTACTTC. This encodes CASSLVLGSYEQYF.

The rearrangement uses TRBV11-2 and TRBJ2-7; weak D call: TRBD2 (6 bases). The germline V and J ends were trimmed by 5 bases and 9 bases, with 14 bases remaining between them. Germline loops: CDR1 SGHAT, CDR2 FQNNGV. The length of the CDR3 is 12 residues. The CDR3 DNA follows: TGTGCCAGCAGCGCTCCGGGACTGTCGCAGTACTTC. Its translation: CASSAPGLSQYF.

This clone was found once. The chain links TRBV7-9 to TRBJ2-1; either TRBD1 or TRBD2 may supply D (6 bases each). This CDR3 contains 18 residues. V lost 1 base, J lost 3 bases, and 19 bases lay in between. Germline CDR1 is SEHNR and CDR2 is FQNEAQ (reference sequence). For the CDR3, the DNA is TGTGCCAGCAGCTTAGGGGGTGTGGCGGAGGGGGGCTACAATGAGCAGTTCTTC. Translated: CASSLGGVAEGGYNEQFF. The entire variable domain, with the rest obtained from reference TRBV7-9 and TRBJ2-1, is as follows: DTGVSQNPRHKITKRGQNVTFRCDPISEHNRLYWYRQTLGQGPEFLTYFQNEAQLEKSRLLSDRFSAERPKGSFSTLEIQRTEQGDSAMYLCASSLGGVAEGGYNEQFFGPGTRLTVL.